This entry features one T cell receptor (beta chain) sequence. The data derive from a study of shared T cell receptors in the human thymus. Sequencing was performed with immunoSEQ multiplex PCR; in TCRdb, only in-frame clones are kept and a portion is missing. The sample lists 500,000 to 550,000 clones, 75% to 80% occurring once. Separately, the same data were catalogued under a study of human thymus T cells. Per that paper: Finnish infants who were healthy and having corrective surgery for congenital heart defects made up the donors. Resections removed during corrective heart surgery provided the thymus tissue used. Blood and thymic repertoires both appeared biased in V and J gene usage. Thymic repertoires of unrelated individuals were reported in related research to overlap highly.

This TCR was sampled from a boy in the first two years of life with a congenital heart defect. The sequenced sample consisted of thymocytes.

In nucleotides, the CDR3 is TGTGCCAGCAGCCAAGGTTACGGGACTTTCGACGAGCAGTACTTC. It yields the protein CASSQGYGTFDEQYF. V usage is TRBV14 and J usage is TRBJ2-7; the D gene is possibly TRBD2 (6 bases). V was clipped by 1 base and J by 5 bases, with 15 bases between them. Germline lookup yields CDR1 SGHDN and CDR2 FVKESK. This CDR3 is 15 amino acids long.